The 29 T cell receptor beta chains below come from one sample, sequenced in a study of cytomegalovirus exposure and HLA in healthy donors. The PCR employed 60 Vbeta primers together with 13 Jbeta primers. The table came from immunoSEQ multiplex PCR; TCRdb's copy has only in-frame clones and leaves some out. The sample shows fewer than 140,000 clones, roughly 77% of them seen only once. The sample taken for sequencing was PBMCs. The source is a man aged 35 to 55 in good health and CMV-seronegative.

The table lists this clone with a few counts. The chain carries TRBV6-5 and TRBJ1-1; the D gene is possibly TRBD1 (5 bases). There are 13 residues in the CDR3. Germline assignment: CDR1 MNHEY and CDR2 SVGAGI. Trimming took 5 bases from V and 4 from J, leaving 11 bases between them. The CDR3 DNA reads as TGTGCCAGCAGTGGTAACAGGCTCACTGAAGCTTTCTTT. The encoded protein is CASSGNRLTEAFF.

The gene calls are TRBV29-1 and TRBJ2-3; TRBD1 matches 7 bases. The trim removed 3 bases at V and 5 bases at J, leaving 2 bases unmatched. Germline V gene data show CDR1 as SQVTM and CDR2 as ANQGSEA. The CDR3 contains 12 residues. CDR3 sequence (DNA): TGCAGCGTTGACAGGGGGAGAGATACGCAGTATTTT. The encoded protein is CSVDRGRDTQYF.

The chain has TRBV21-1 and TRBJ2-7; no check of the table's D call, TRBD2, against the DNA was made. TRBV21-1 is noted as a pseudogene. The CDR3 covers 14 residues. The CDR3 DNA reads TGTGCCAGCAGCAAAAGGGGGGGGGCCTACGAGCAGTACTTC. It encodes CASSKRGGAYEQYF.

This clone has more than one count but fewer than ten. The chain has TRBV5-1 and TRBJ2-1; D gene uncertain. From germline, CDR1 is SGHRS and CDR2 YFSETQ. The CDR3 contains 16 residues. With 0 bases removed from V and 7 bases from J, the gap between germline ends came to 17 bases. In nucleotides, the CDR3 is TGCGCCAGCAGCTTGGCCGGCCGAGGAGACGCGAATGAGCAGTTCTTC. Translated, it gives CASSLAGRGDANEQFF.

The V call is TRBV9, the J call TRBJ2-7, with D tentatively TRBD1 (5 bases). Germline V gene sequence: CDR1 SGDLS, CDR2 YYNGEE. This CDR3 spans 15 amino acids. Trimming cost V 1 base and J 0 bases, with 11 bases left between them. The CDR3 bases are TGTGCCAGCAGCGTAAGTGGACAAACCTCCTACGAGCAGTACTTC. Translation: CASSVSGQTSYEQYF.

The chain combines TRBV29-1 with TRBJ2-1; 10 bases match TRBD1. The germline gives CDR1 SQVTM, CDR2 ANQGSEA. CDR3 length equals 11 residues. After removal of 6 bases from V and 15 bases from J, the junction contained 8 bases not matched to a gene. CDR3 sequence (DNA): TGCAGCGTCGCGGCCGGGGACAGGGGGTTCTTC. This sequence encodes CSVAAGDRGFF.

This clone was seen once. This sequence joins TRBV9 and TRBJ2-7, with 11 bases matching TRBD1. The CDR3 consists of 15 residues. V lost 3 bases, J lost 5 bases, and 7 bases stayed unmatched. In germline, CDR1 is SGDLS, CDR2 YYNGEE. DNA for the CDR3: TGTGCCAGCAGCGGGACAGGGGGCGTGTGGGACGAGCAGTACTTC. This translates into CASSGTGGVWDEQYF.

The chain links TRBV6-1 to TRBJ1-5; D possibly corresponds to TRBD1 (6 bases). Germline V gives CDR1 MNHNS, CDR2 SASEGT. The V end lost 2 bases, the J end lost 6 bases, and 23 bases lay between the germline ends. CDR3 length: 18 residues. CDR3: CASSEWVTGGEAGQPQHF. The CDR3 nucleotides are TGTGCCAGCAGTGAATGGGTGACGGGGGGCGAAGCCGGTCAGCCCCAGCATTTT.

The chain uses TRBV4-1 and TRBJ1-6, with 7 bases aligning to TRBD1. CDR1 is MGHRA and CDR2 is YSYEKL in the germline V gene. The CDR3 runs to 19 residues. The trim removed 3 bases at V and 5 bases at J, leaving 16 bases unmatched. In nucleotides, the CDR3 is TGCGCCAGCAGCCACTACCCCCGGGACAGACTACTTAATAATTCACCCCTCCACTTT. Translated, it gives CASSHYPRDRLLNNSPLHF.

V gene TRBV4-1 combines with J gene TRBJ2-7; the match to TRBD2 covers 7 bases. CDR3 length: 17 amino acids. Losses at the gene ends were 0 bases for V and 3 bases for J; bases not matched to a gene: 11. Germline V gene data show CDR1 as MGHRA and CDR2 as YSYEKL. CDR3 in DNA: TGCGCCAGCAGCCAAGAGGCTCCCACTAGCGCTGTCTACGAGCAGTACTTC. Residues: CASSQEAPTSAVYEQYF.

The V call is TRBV27, the J call TRBJ1-5; 9 positions agree with TRBD1. Germline V gene lookup returns CDR1 MNHEY and CDR2 SMNVEV (reference sequence). V gave up 6 bases and J gave up 7 bases; unmatched junction bases: 7. This CDR3 has 14 residues. As DNA, the CDR3 is TGTGCCAGCAGGGGGACAGGGAAAGGGCAGCCCCAGCATTTT. Encoded protein: CASRGTGKGQPQHF.

This chain uses TRBV7-9 with TRBJ2-3; 7 nucleotides agree with TRBD1. Germline V gives CDR1 SEHNR, CDR2 FQNEAQ (reference sequence). The CDR3 length is 17 residues. After removal of 2 bases from V and 5 bases from J, the junction contained 13 bases not matched to a gene. CDR3 DNA sequence: TGTGCCAGCAGCTTACGAGTCCTTGAGGGGGCGAGAGATACGCAGTATTTT. This codes for CASSLRVLEGARDTQYF.

The chain has TRBV5-1 and TRBJ2-3, with 9 bases aligning to TRBD1. V lost 4 bases, J lost 4 bases, and 7 bases stayed unmatched. This CDR3 has 15 residues. Germline values: CDR1 SGHRS, CDR2 YFSETQ. The CDR3 coding sequence is TGCGCCAGCAGCACTGGGACAGGGTCATCAGATACGCAGTATTTT. It specifies CASSTGTGSSDTQYF.

This clone was seen a single time. This chain connects TRBV11-3 to TRBJ1-1, with TRBD1 identical over 11 bases. CDR3 length equals 14 residues. Germline V gene sequence: CDR1 SGHNT, CDR2 YENEEA. With 3 bases clipped from V and 3 bases from J, the junction kept 0 bases outside the gene matches. The CDR3 region is CASSLDRGHTEAFF. The CDR3 DNA is TGTGCCAGCAGCTTGGACAGGGGGCACACTGAAGCTTTCTTT. The variable domain in full, completed from reference TRBV11-3 and TRBJ1-1, reads EAGVVQSPRYKIIEKKQPVAFWCNPISGHNTLYWYLQNLGQGPELLIRYENEEAVDDSQLPKDRFSAERLKGVDSTLKIQPAELGDSAVYLCASSLDRGHTEAFFGQGTRLTVV.

The chain employs TRBV5-1 and TRBJ1-6; no clear D. V was shortened by 1 base and J by 7 bases, with 9 bases between the two germline ends. CDR1 is SGHRS and CDR2 is YFSETQ in the germline V gene. CDR3 length equals 14 residues. In DNA, the CDR3 is TGCGCCAGCAGCTTGCTACCCCAAAATTCACCCCTCCACTTT. Protein product: CASSLLPQNSPLHF.

The CDR3 DNA reads as TGTGCCAGCAGCACCATAGCGGGGGGCACAGATACGCAGTATTTT. It is translated as CASSTIAGGTDTQYF. The chain joins TRBV9 to TRBJ2-3, with TRBD2 identical over 9 bases. The germline V gene encodes CDR1 SGDLS and CDR2 YYNGEE. CDR3 size: 15 residues. Germline trimming cut 4 bases from V and 1 base from J; bases unmatched to any gene: 4.

This clone was counted between two and nine times. This chain connects TRBV7-9 to TRBJ2-3, with a possible D match to TRBD2 (7 bases). The V gene's germline CDR1 is SEHNR and CDR2 FQNEAQ (reference sequence). CDR3 length equals 14 residues. The germline V and J ends were trimmed by 7 bases and 2 bases, with 13 bases remaining between them. CDR3 nucleotide sequence: TGTGCCAGCAAGGCGGGGGCATACACAGATACGCAGTATTTT. Amino acid sequence: CASKAGAYTDTQYF.

The rearrangement uses TRBV5-1 and TRBJ2-2; D gene ambiguous. Germline-derived CDR1 and CDR2 are SGHRS and YFSETQ. CDR3 length equals 13 residues. The germline V and J ends were trimmed by 0 bases and 8 bases, with 8 bases remaining between them. CDR3 DNA: TGCGCCAGCAGCTTGGTGTTAGAGGGGGAGCTGTTTTTT. Amino acid sequence: CASSLVLEGELFF.

The chain recombines TRBV11-3 with TRBJ2-1, with 10 nucleotides matching TRBD1. This CDR3 is 16 amino acids long. V was pared by 5 bases and J by 0 bases, with 4 bases of the junction left unmatched. Germline V gene sequence: CDR1 SGHNT, CDR2 YENEEA. CDR3 bases: TGTGCCAGCAGCCCCAGACAGGGGGCCTCCTACAATGAGCAGTTCTTC. The encoded protein is CASSPRQGASYNEQFF.

The V call is TRBV5-6, the J call TRBJ1-2, with TRBD1 identical over 12 bases. This CDR3 has 17 residues. Looked up from germline, CDR1 is SGHDT and CDR2 is YYEEEE. J gave up 4 bases and V 4 bases, and 11 bases lay outside the gene matches. The CDR3 protein is CASSPGTGGKVRYGYTF. CDR3 nucleotide sequence: TGTGCCAGCAGCCCAGGGACAGGGGGCAAGGTCCGCTATGGCTACACCTTC.

This sequence joins TRBV18 and TRBJ1-2; D is uncertain. Germline V lookup: CDR1 KGHSH, CDR2 LQKENI. The V end lost 3 bases, the J end lost 6 bases, and 17 bases lay between the germline ends. The CDR3 consists of 15 residues. The CDR3: CASSPVEGVKNGYTF. The CDR3 DNA follows: TGTGCCAGCTCACCGGTGGAGGGCGTTAAAAATGGCTACACCTTC.

This clone was seen once. Since no conserved phenylalanine or tryptophan closes the CDR3, a read error is the likely cause. CDR3 sequence: CASGSERSSYNSPLHL. Here the CDR3 DNA reads TGTGCCAGCGGTTCAGAACGGAGCTCCTATAATTCACCCCTCCACCTT. The chain couples TRBV27 to TRBJ1-6; D not certain. Germline V gene lookup returns CDR1 MNHEY and CDR2 SMNVEV (reference sequence). Trimming pared 8 bases from V and 0 bases from J, leaving 14 bases between. This CDR3 comprises 16 residues.

The chain combines TRBV5-1 with TRBJ2-3; 13 nucleotides line up with TRBD2. The germline CDR1 and CDR2 sequences are SGHRS and YFSETQ. CDR3 length: 17 residues. V was clipped by 0 bases and J by 2 bases; unmatched bases: 3. Here the CDR3 reads CASSLEGLAGLTDTQYF. The CDR3 DNA reads as TGCGCCAGCAGCTTGGAGGGACTAGCGGGGCTCACAGATACGCAGTATTTT.

The rearrangement joins TRBV7-8 to TRBJ1-5, with no clear D. The V end lost 5 bases, the J end lost 0 bases, and 14 bases lay between the germline ends. Germline CDR1 SGHVS, CDR2 FQNEAQ. CDR3 length: 16 amino acids. The chain's CDR3 is CASSAAGRNSNQPQHF. The CDR3 DNA reads as TGTGCCAGCAGCGCTGCCGGCAGGAATAGCAATCAGCCCCAGCATTTT.

V is TRBV5-1 and J is TRBJ2-3; D is unclear. The germline V and J ends were trimmed by 2 bases and 4 bases, with 8 bases remaining between them. The CDR3 extends over 13 amino acids. Per germline, CDR1 SGHRS and CDR2 YFSETQ. The CDR3 region is CASSFPQSDTQYF. The CDR3, as DNA: TGCGCCAGCAGCTTCCCCCAATCAGATACGCAGTATTTT.

This clone was counted only a few times. This chain connects TRBV5-6 to TRBJ1-2; no clear D gene. V was shortened by 2 bases and J by 9 bases, with 17 bases between the two germline ends. Germline CDR1 SGHDT, CDR2 YYEEEE. The CDR3 consists of 14 residues. The CDR3 spells CASSLERRSESYTF. CDR3 coding DNA: TGTGCCAGCAGCTTAGAGCGGAGAAGTGAAAGCTACACCTTC. Using reference TRBV5-6 and TRBJ1-2 for the parts outside the CDR3, the full variable domain is DAGVTQSPTHLIKTRGQQVTLRCSPKSGHDTVSWYQQALGQGPQFIFQYYEEEERQRGNFPDRFSGHQFPNYSSELNVNALLLGDSALYLCASSLERRSESYTFGSGTRLTVV.

The chain employs TRBV5-8 and TRBJ2-2; TRBD1 matches 9 bases. V trimming: 4 bases; J trimming: 4 bases; junction bases outside the gene matches: 5. CDR3 size: 15 residues. Germline CDR1 and CDR2: SGHTS and YDEGEE. The CDR3: CASSVGQGITGELFF. As DNA, the CDR3 is TGTGCCAGCAGCGTGGGACAGGGAATCACCGGGGAGCTGTTTTTT.

In its sample, this clone was seen once. The chain uses TRBV18 and TRBJ1-4; tentatively, D is TRBD1 (5 bases). The V gene lost 3 bases and the J gene lost 7 bases, with 18 bases spanning the gap. The CDR3 length is 16 residues. CDR1 KGHSH and CDR2 LQKENI come from the germline V gene. In DNA, the CDR3 is TGTGCCAGCTCACCCTCCAGGACATCGACGGCTGAAAAACTGTTTTTT. As protein: CASSPSRTSTAEKLFF.

This clone appeared a single time. This chain joins TRBV9 and TRBJ2-5; TRBD2 agrees at 7 bases. The CDR3 extends over 14 amino acids. Trimming removed 4 bases from V and 1 base from J; junction bases left unmatched: 4. The germline gives CDR1 SGDLS, CDR2 YYNGEE. In nucleotides, the CDR3 is TGTGCCAGCAGCTGGGGCGGGGGCCAAGAGACCCAGTACTTC. Amino acids: CASSWGGGQETQYF.